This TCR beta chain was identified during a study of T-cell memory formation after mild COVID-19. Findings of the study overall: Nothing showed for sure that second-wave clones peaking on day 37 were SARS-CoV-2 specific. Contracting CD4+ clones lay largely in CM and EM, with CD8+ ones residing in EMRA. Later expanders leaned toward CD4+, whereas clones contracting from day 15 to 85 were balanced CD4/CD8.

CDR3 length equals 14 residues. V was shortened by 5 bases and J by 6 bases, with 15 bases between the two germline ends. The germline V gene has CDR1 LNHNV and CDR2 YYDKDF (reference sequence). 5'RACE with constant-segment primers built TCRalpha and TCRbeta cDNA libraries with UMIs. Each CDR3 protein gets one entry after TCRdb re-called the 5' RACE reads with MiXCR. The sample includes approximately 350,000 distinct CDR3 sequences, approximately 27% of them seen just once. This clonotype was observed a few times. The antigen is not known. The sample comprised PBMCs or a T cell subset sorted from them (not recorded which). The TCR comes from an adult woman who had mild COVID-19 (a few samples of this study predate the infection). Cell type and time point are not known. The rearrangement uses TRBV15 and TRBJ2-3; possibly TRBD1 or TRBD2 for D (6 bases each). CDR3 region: CATSRRGPQDTQYF. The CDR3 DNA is TGTGCCACCAGCCGTCGGGGGCCTCAGGATACGCAGTATTTT.